A selection of T cell receptor beta chains follows, all from one sample in a study of neurological immune-mediated disorders. A single record per CDR3 protein comes from TCRdb applying MiXCR to the 5' RACE reads. The table has 40,000 or so distinct CDR3 sequences, around 7.8% seen once; the top ten hold about 4%. The specimen sequenced was PBMCs. All receptors come from a woman between 35 and 50 years old in good health. The CDR3 runs from the conserved cysteine through the conserved F or W. The D gene is left open where the match is weak. Part of the rows lack a size; the others show once, few, many or a class for expanded clones.

j_call clone_size d_call v_call cdr3_aa cdr3_nt
TRBJ1-6 NA NA TRBV10-3 CDISTGNNSPLHF TGTGACATCAGTACTGGGAATAATTCACCCCTCCACTTT
TRBJ2-5 many TRBD1 TRBV25-1 CASSDGQVYWETQYF TGTGCCAGCAGTGATGGACAGGTCTACTGGGAGACCCAGTACTTC
TRBJ2-1 many NA TRBV7-3 CASSLGPTGVDEQFF TGTGCCAGCAGCTTAGGACCCACGGGGGTTGATGAGCAGTTCTTC
TRBJ2-3 few TRBD2 TRBV7-2 CASSFTGGHTDTQYF TGTGCCAGCAGCTTCACGGGGGGGCACACAGATACGCAGTATTTT
TRBJ2-1 many TRBD2 TRBV3-1 CASSKGLAGSYNEQFF TGTGCCAGCAGCAAGGGACTAGCGGGGTCCTACAATGAGCAGTTCTTC
TRBJ1-6 many NA TRBV9 CASSVGGDPPLHF TGTGCCAGCAGCGTAGGGGGAGATCCGCCCCTCCACTTT
TRBJ2-5 many NA TRBV29-1 CSVEGFQETQYF TGCAGCGTTGAGGGCTTCCAAGAGACCCAGTACTTC
TRBJ2-1 many NA TRBV4-1 CASSPKGGESEQFF TGCGCCAGCAGCCCCAAGGGGGGGGAAAGTGAGCAGTTCTTC
TRBJ2-7 medium-sized NA TRBV20-1 CSAPSVDILYEQYF TGCAGTGCTCCCTCAGTGGACATACTATACGAGCAGTACTTC
TRBJ1-2 many TRBD1 TRBV20-1 CSAYHGQGRAGGGYTF TGCAGTGCTTACCACGGACAGGGCAGGGCCGGGGGAGGCTACACCTTC
TRBJ2-5 many TRBD2 TRBV5-1 CASSFGSAGGGETQYF TGCGCCAGCAGCTTTGGGTCAGCGGGAGGAGGGGAGACCCAGTACTTC
TRBJ2-6 NA NA TRBV5-5 CASSLGQPSSRADVLTF TGTGCCAGCAGCTTGGGACAGCCGAGCTCTCGGGCCGACGTCCTGACTTTC
TRBJ1-4 NA NA TRBV5-1 CASSLNSREEKLFF TGCGCCAGCAGCTTGAATTCCAGGGAGGAAAAACTGTTTTTT
TRBJ2-7 many NA TRBV2 CASSEAGSASSYEQYF TGTGCCAGCAGTGAAGCGGGCAGCGCGAGCTCCTACGAGCAGTACTTC
TRBJ2-3 many TRBD1 TRBV20-1 CSAIPQGADTQYF TGCAGTGCCATCCCCCAGGGGGCAGATACGCAGTATTTT
TRBJ1-1 many NA TRBV5-1 CASSLAQTNTEAFF TGCGCCAGCAGCTTGGCACAGACTAACACTGAAGCTTTCTTT
TRBJ1-1 NA NA TRBV12-3/TRBV12-4 CANSSVTWEFTEAFF TGTGCCAACAGTTCGGTAACGTGGGAGTTCACTGAAGCTTTCTTT
TRBJ1-5 many NA TRBV5-6 CASSRRTERLNQPQHF TGTGCCAGCAGCCGCCGGACAGAACGCCTCAATCAGCCCCAGCATTTT
TRBJ2-3 many TRBD2 TRBV6-4 CASSASGSTDTQYF TGTGCCAGCAGTGCTAGCGGGAGCACAGATACGCAGTATTTT
TRBJ1-2 NA NA TRBV9 CASSVAAESILTNYGYTF TGTGCCAGCAGTGTAGCCGCCGAGTCCATCCTTACTAACTATGGCTACACCTTC
TRBJ2-1 many NA TRBV20-1 CSATEGERYNEQFF TGCAGTGCTACAGAGGGGGAGAGATACAATGAGCAGTTCTTC
TRBJ1-5 many NA TRBV4-1 CASSQTIVRGPQPQHF TGCGCCAGCAGCCAAACTATCGTGAGGGGCCCTCAGCCCCAGCATTTT
TRBJ2-5 few TRBD1 TRBV6-1 CASTPTRGTGKETQYF TGTGCCAGCACCCCAACGCGGGGGACAGGGAAGGAGACCCAGTACTTC
TRBJ1-1 many NA TRBV5-1 CASRELMNTEAFF TGCGCCAGCCGCGAACTAATGAACACTGAAGCTTTCTTT
TRBJ1-5 few NA TRBV10-3 CAISESMVRGGSNQPQHF TGTGCCATCAGTGAGTCGATGGTCCGGGGAGGAAGCAATCAGCCCCAGCATTTT
TRBJ1-5 many NA TRBV12-3/TRBV12-4 CASSFSGDNQPQHF TGTGCCAGCAGTTTTTCAGGGGACAATCAGCCCCAGCATTTT
TRBJ1-2 many TRBD1 TRBV18 CASSPEWDRSIYGYTF TGTGCCAGCTCACCAGAGTGGGACAGGTCCATCTATGGCTACACCTTC
TRBJ2-1 many TRBD2 TRBV9 CASSPGPGGYNEQFF TGTGCCAGCAGCCCAGGACCGGGAGGATACAATGAGCAGTTCTTC
TRBJ2-1 many TRBD2 TRBV4-1 CASSQDERGGKNEQFF TGCGCCAGCAGCCAAGACGAGCGGGGGGGCAAAAATGAGCAGTTCTTC
TRBJ2-7 many TRBD2 TRBV20-1 CSAKGLGGYEQYF TGCAGTGCCAAGGGACTAGGGGGCTACGAGCAGTACTTC
TRBJ2-3 many TRBD2 TRBV20-1 CSAREWWLAGGPDTQYF TGCAGTGCTAGAGAATGGTGGCTAGCGGGAGGGCCTGATACGCAGTATTTT
TRBJ1-2 many NA TRBV12-3/TRBV12-4 CASSPWGGDNYGYTF TGTGCCAGCAGCCCCTGGGGAGGGGATAACTATGGCTACACCTTC
TRBJ2-2 many NA TRBV7-8 CASSAGTNTGELFF TGTGCCAGCAGCGCGGGGACGAACACCGGGGAGCTGTTTTTT
TRBJ2-1 many TRBD2 TRBV11-1 CASSSRLAGEFSNEQFF TGTGCCAGCAGCTCACGACTAGCGGGAGAATTTAGCAATGAGCAGTTCTTC
TRBJ2-1 many NA TRBV7-8 CASSSFGAISYNEQFF TGTGCCAGCAGCTCCTTCGGGGCCATCTCCTACAATGAGCAGTTCTTC
TRBJ2-7 NA TRBD2 TRBV2 CASSVLAVGTYEQYF TGTGCCAGCAGTGTACTAGCGGTGGGGACCTACGAGCAGTACTTC
TRBJ2-3 many TRBD2 TRBV12-3/TRBV12-4 CASSPRAGGPQDTQYF TGTGCCAGCAGTCCCCGAGCGGGAGGGCCCCAAGATACGCAGTATTTT
TRBJ2-5 many TRBD1 TRBV6-6 CASNRGLQETQYF TGTGCCAGCAACAGGGGCTTACAAGAGACCCAGTACTTC
TRBJ2-5 many NA TRBV14 CASSHSWGQETQYF TGTGCCAGCAGCCACTCCTGGGGCCAAGAGACCCAGTACTTC
TRBJ2-2 many NA TRBV2 CASSAPGVNTGELFF TGTGCCAGCAGTGCCCCAGGGGTGAACACCGGGGAGCTGTTTTTT
TRBJ1-1 many TRBD1 TRBV6-6 CASSYRIQGGTEAFF TGTGCCAGCAGTTACAGGATCCAGGGGGGGACTGAAGCTTTCTTT
TRBJ2-1 many TRBD2 TRBV5-1 CASSLVSGGVDEQFF TGCGCCAGCAGCTTGGTTAGCGGGGGGGTCGATGAGCAGTTCTTC
TRBJ2-5 many TRBD2 TRBV7-2 CASSPMKAGTTQKWKTQYF TGTGCCAGCAGCCCGATGAAAGCGGGGACCACCCAAAAATGGAAGACCCAGTACTTC